These 31 T cell receptor beta chains share one sample of origin, sequenced in a study of shared clonotypes between healthy human individuals. The data were produced by immunoSEQ multiplex PCR, yet TCRdb's version contains in-frame clones alone and is incomplete. The table lists about 2 million clones, just under 95% of them singletons, with around 1.2% in the top ten. CD45RO-negative cells were positively selected for CCR7, leaving out terminally differentiated effector memory CD45RA+ cells. The sample comprised naive CD8+ T cells sorted from blood. The receptors here all came from a young man in good health.

This clone is a singleton in its sample. This chain connects TRBV6-6 to TRBJ2-5; the D is unclear. Germline loops: CDR1 MNHNY, CDR2 SVGAGI (reference sequence). The CDR3 has 16 amino acids. Trimming pared 4 bases from V and 1 base from J, leaving 16 bases between. The CDR3 protein is CASSLTAPPFQETQYF. CDR3 in DNA: TGTGCCAGCAGTTTAACGGCCCCACCTTTCCAAGAGACCCAGTACTTC.

The chain has TRBV5-1 and TRBJ1-2; 9 bases agree with TRBD1. This CDR3 has 14 amino acids. Germline V lookup: CDR1 SGHRS, CDR2 YFSETQ. V shed 3 bases, J shed 8 bases, and the junction held 8 bases outside the gene matches. The CDR3 protein is CASSSPGTGIGYTF. The DNA of the CDR3 is TGCGCCAGCAGCTCCCCCGGGACAGGGATCGGCTACACCTTC.

The chain joins TRBV29-1 to TRBJ2-2; TRBD2 might be the D (5 bases). From germline, CDR1 is SQVTM and CDR2 ANQGSEA. With 7 bases removed from V and 1 base from J, the gap between germline ends came to 10 bases. The length of the CDR3 is 13 residues. This chain's CDR3 is CSGTGENTGELFF. The CDR3 nucleotides read TGCAGCGGAACCGGGGAGAACACCGGGGAGCTGTTTTTT.

The chain employs TRBV7-9 and TRBJ2-3; D is perhaps TRBD1 (7 bases). This CDR3 is 16 amino acids long. Trimming left V 4 bases short and J 0 bases short, with 14 bases between. CDR1 is SEHNR, CDR2 FQNEAQ, per germline (reference sequence). CDR3 loop: CASSSNRGLSTDTQYF. DNA of the CDR3: TGTGCCAGCAGCTCAAACAGGGGACTCAGCACAGATACGCAGTATTTT.

The V call is TRBV7-9, the J call TRBJ2-7; maybe TRBD1 (7 bases). The CDR3 is made up of 17 amino acids. The germline V gene encodes CDR1 SEHNR and CDR2 FQNEAQ (reference sequence). Trimming shortened V by 3 bases and J by 2 bases, and 20 bases separated the two germline ends. The CDR3 sequence is CASSFWAGGGQAYEQYF. In nucleotides, the CDR3 is TGTGCCAGCAGCTTTTGGGCCGGAGGGGGCCAGGCCTACGAGCAGTACTTC.

On this clone itself: Other DNA sequences within the sample encode an identical CDR3. The rearrangement links TRBV27 to TRBJ1-6; D is unclear. This CDR3 is 12 amino acids long. From germline, CDR1 is MNHEY and CDR2 SMNVEV (reference sequence). The germline V and J ends were trimmed by 2 bases and 10 bases, with 6 bases remaining between them. CDR3 DNA: TGTGCCAGCAGTTTAATAGGATCACCCCTCCACTTT. It yields the protein CASSLIGSPLHF.

The chain combines TRBV7-9 with TRBJ2-1; TRBD1 or TRBD2 may be the D gene (6 bases each). V shed 5 bases and J shed 5 bases, with 13 bases lying between them. CDR3 size: 14 residues. The V gene's germline CDR1 is SEHNR and CDR2 FQNEAQ (reference sequence). The CDR3 sequence is CASSSWRDNNEQFF. The DNA of the CDR3 is TGTGCCAGCAGCAGCTGGCGGGACAACAATGAGCAGTTCTTC.

The chain combines TRBV7-9 with TRBJ1-4; TRBD1 aligns across 10 bases. Trimming at V came to 5 bases and at J to 8 bases, leaving 8 bases not matched to a gene. CDR1 is SEHNR and CDR2 is FQNEAQ in the germline V gene (reference sequence). This CDR3 has 15 residues. Here the CDR3 reads CASSTPGQGSEKLFF. In nucleotides, the CDR3 is TGTGCCAGCAGCACACCGGGACAGGGGTCCGAAAAACTGTTTTTT.

The CDR3 DNA is TGCGCCAGCAGCCAAGATCCAGGGGGCTATGAAAAACTGTTTTTT. It translates to CASSQDPGGYEKLFF. J is TRBJ1-4 and V is TRBV4-1, with 8 positions matching TRBD1. The CDR3 is 15 residues long. Germline lookup yields CDR1 MGHRA and CDR2 YSYEKL. The V segment lost 0 bases and the J segment 6 bases; nucleotides outside the gene matches: 3.

The chain carries TRBV19 and TRBJ2-7; D call uncertain. Germline assignment: CDR1 LNHDA and CDR2 SQIVND (reference sequence). The CDR3 sequence is 15 residues long. Trimming took 3 bases from V and 2 from J, leaving 14 bases between them. The CDR3 DNA sequence: TGTGCCAGTAGTATCGGCGCCGGGTCAGCCTACGAGCAGTACTTC. Translated, it gives CASSIGAGSAYEQYF.

The chain is built from TRBV7-8 and TRBJ2-7; D call uncertain. From germline, CDR1 is SGHVS and CDR2 FQNEAQ. With 6 bases removed from V and 1 base from J, the gap between germline ends came to 10 bases. The CDR3 is made up of 13 amino acids. CDR3 sequence: CASSPPRSYEQYF. The CDR3 nucleotides read TGTGCCAGCAGTCCTCCCAGGTCCTACGAGCAGTACTTC.

The V and J genes are TRBV11-2 and TRBJ1-1; tentatively, D is TRBD1 (5 bases). V was cut by 6 bases and J by 1 base, with 15 bases left in between. The germline V gene has CDR1 SGHAT and CDR2 FQNNGV. The length of the CDR3 is 15 residues. CDR3 in DNA: TGTGCCAGCAGTCCCCCCGGGGCGGCGAACACTGAAGCTTTCTTT. This codes for CASSPPGAANTEAFF.

The chain uses TRBV9 and TRBJ2-7, with TRBD1 matching 10 bases. The CDR3 has 14 residues. Germline V gene lookup returns CDR1 SGDLS and CDR2 YYNGEE. With 4 bases clipped from V and 6 bases from J, the junction kept 7 bases outside the gene matches. CDR3 sequence (DNA): TGTGCCAGCAGCCCTCCGGGACAGGGGTCCGAGCAGTACTTC. The encoded protein is CASSPPGQGSEQYF.

The chain uses TRBV11-2 and TRBJ2-7; D gene ambiguous. Trimming removed 2 bases from V and 7 bases from J, with 12 bases in between. CDR3 size: 13 residues. The germline V gene has CDR1 SGHAT and CDR2 FQNNGV. The CDR3 reads CASSLIRLHEQYF. Here the CDR3 DNA reads TGTGCCAGCAGCTTAATCCGGCTGCATGAGCAGTACTTC.

J is TRBJ2-7 and V is TRBV5-6, with 8 positions matching TRBD2. This CDR3 contains 14 residues. In germline, CDR1 is SGHDT, CDR2 YYEEEE. Losses at the gene ends were 0 bases for V and 2 bases for J; bases not matched to a gene: 1. In DNA, the CDR3 is TGTGCCAGCAGCTTGGAGCGGGAGACCTACGAGCAGTACTTC. Its translation is CASSLERETYEQYF. The full variable domain, its missing parts supplied by reference TRBV5-6 and TRBJ2-7, is DAGVTQSPTHLIKTRGQQVTLRCSPKSGHDTVSWYQQALGQGPQFIFQYYEEEERQRGNFPDRFSGHQFPNYSSELNVNALLLGDSALYLCASSLERETYEQYFGPGTRLTVT.

About this clone: The same CDR3 can be traced to other DNA sequences in this sample. The chain has TRBV6-5 and TRBJ2-7; D is uncertain. This CDR3 is 12 amino acids long. The V gene's germline CDR1 is MNHEY and CDR2 SVGAGI. Deletions cut 6 bases from V and 1 base from J, with 7 bases between. Written as DNA, the CDR3 is TGTGCCAGCAGCCTTAATTCCTACGAGCAGTACTTC. Protein sequence: CASSLNSYEQYF.

This chain connects TRBV21-1 to TRBJ2-7; no check of the table's D call, TRBD1, against the DNA was made. TRBV21-1 is shown as a pseudogene. There are 15 residues in the CDR3. The CDR3 here is CASSKGGLSLREQYF. The CDR3 bases are TGTGCCAGCAGCAAAGGGGGGCTGTCTTTGCGCGAGCAGTACTTC.

The genes are TRBV10-3 and TRBJ2-1; the match to TRBD1 covers 7 bases. The CDR3 extends over 13 amino acids. V gave up 4 bases and J gave up 7 bases; unmatched junction bases: 4. The germline V gene has CDR1 ENHRY and CDR2 SYGVKD. The CDR3 reads CAISALTGNEQFF. In DNA form, the CDR3 reads TGTGCCATCAGTGCCTTGACAGGGAATGAGCAGTTCTTC.

The chain recombines TRBV5-4 with TRBJ2-3, with TRBD2 matching over 11 bases. V lost 4 bases and J lost 0; bases outside the gene matches: 4. There are 16 residues in the CDR3. The germline V gene encodes CDR1 SGHNT and CDR2 YYREEE (reference sequence). DNA of the CDR3: TGTGCCAGCAGCGGACTAGCGGGTCCTAGCACAGATACGCAGTATTTT. Translating it yields CASSGLAGPSTDTQYF.

This sequence joins TRBV4-1 and TRBJ2-7; D may be TRBD1 or TRBD2 (5 bases each). Between the trimmed V and J ends, which lost 5 bases and 5 bases, there was a span of 13 bases. The CDR3 sequence is 13 residues long. Germline CDR1 MGHRA, CDR2 YSYEKL. The CDR3 reads CASSGAPGHEQYF. Here the CDR3 DNA reads TGCGCCAGCAGCGGGGCTCCGGGGCACGAGCAGTACTTC.

The V call is TRBV19, the J call TRBJ1-6; D gene ambiguous. This CDR3 is built from 14 residues. The germline V and J ends were trimmed by 3 bases and 10 bases, with 13 bases remaining between them. Germline values: CDR1 LNHDA, CDR2 SQIVND (reference sequence). As DNA, the CDR3 is TGTGCCAGTAGTATGCGAGGGTTGGGATCACCCCTCCACTTT. This encodes CASSMRGLGSPLHF.

Remarks on this clone: This CDR3 is also generated by other DNA sequences in the sample. J is TRBJ2-5 and V is TRBV7-9; a weak D match, TRBD1 (6 bases). Per germline, CDR1 SEHNR and CDR2 FQNEAQ (reference sequence). This CDR3 contains 14 residues. V lost 3 bases to trimming and J lost 5 bases, with 13 bases between them. Here the CDR3 reads CASSFPGVGETQYF. The CDR3 DNA follows: TGTGCCAGCAGCTTTCCAGGGGTCGGGGAGACCCAGTACTTC.

The CDR3 region has the DNA TGTGCCAGCAGTTTAGGGGCTGACAATGAGCAGTTCTTC. Its translation: CASSLGADNEQFF. The chain employs TRBV27 and TRBJ2-1; D possibly corresponds to TRBD1 (5 bases). Per germline, CDR1 MNHEY and CDR2 SMNVEV (reference sequence). CDR3 length equals 13 residues. Trimming pared 2 bases from V and 5 bases from J, leaving 7 bases between.

The gene calls are TRBV4-1 and TRBJ2-7; D gene uncertain. CDR1 MGHRA and CDR2 YSYEKL come from the germline V gene. The CDR3 totals 15 residues. Trimming stripped 1 base from V and 3 bases from J, with 13 bases between. As DNA, the CDR3 is TGCGCCAGCAGCCAAGTAACGGACGGTGACTACGAGCAGTACTTC. Translating it yields CASSQVTDGDYEQYF.

This rearrangement joins TRBV4-1 to TRBJ2-2; TRBD2 matches at 13 bases. CDR3 length equals 17 residues. J gave up 6 bases and V 2 bases, and 6 bases lay outside the gene matches. The germline CDR1 and CDR2 sequences are MGHRA and YSYEKL. The CDR3 reads CASSQSTSGRAAGELFF. For the CDR3, the DNA is TGCGCCAGCAGCCAATCTACTAGCGGGAGGGCTGCCGGGGAGCTGTTTTTT.

The CDR3 spells CASSLGPGRMNTEAFF. CDR3 DNA: TGTGCCAGCAGTTTAGGCCCCGGCAGGATGAACACTGAAGCTTTCTTT. The chain employs TRBV27 and TRBJ1-1, with D uncertain. The CDR3 has 16 amino acids. The V end lost 2 bases, the J end lost 0 bases, and 13 bases lay between the germline ends. The germline V gene encodes CDR1 MNHEY and CDR2 SMNVEV (reference sequence).

The chain joins TRBV11-3 to TRBJ2-2; perhaps TRBD2 as D (5 bases). V was trimmed by 3 bases and J by 3 bases, leaving 8 bases between them. Germline V lookup: CDR1 SGHNT, CDR2 YENEEA. The CDR3 length is 14 residues. The DNA of the CDR3 is TGTGCCAGCAGCTTTCTGAGGGACACCGGGGAGCTGTTTTTT. Amino acids: CASSFLRDTGELFF.

The V call is TRBV27, the J call TRBJ2-7; D is possibly TRBD2 (6 bases). Germline loops: CDR1 MNHEY, CDR2 SMNVEV (reference sequence). This CDR3 has 15 residues. V dropped 5 bases and J dropped 2 bases, with 16 bases sitting between them. Written as DNA, the CDR3 is TGTGCCAGCAGTCTTTCCGGGAGTGACACCTACGAGCAGTACTTC. Amino acids: CASSLSGSDTYEQYF.

The table lists this clone with a count of one. V and J are TRBV19 and TRBJ2-3; perhaps TRBD1 as D (6 bases). Trimming pared 5 bases from V and 0 bases from J, leaving 15 bases between. Germline V gene data show CDR1 as LNHDA and CDR2 as SQIVND (reference sequence). The length of the CDR3 is 16 residues. The CDR3 sequence: CASSPRTVDSTDTQYF. CDR3 in DNA: TGTGCCAGTAGTCCCCGGACAGTCGATAGCACAGATACGCAGTATTTT.

This chain links TRBV11-2 with TRBJ1-6; D ambiguous. Germline lookup yields CDR1 SGHAT and CDR2 FQNNGV. The CDR3 extends over 18 amino acids. V was pared by 0 bases and J by 0 bases, with 12 bases between. The CDR3 is CASSLDRSRSSYNSPLHF. The CDR3 nucleotides are TGTGCCAGCAGCTTAGACCGGTCTCGGAGCTCCTATAATTCACCCCTCCACTTT.

This sequence joins TRBV6-5 and TRBJ2-7, with TRBD1 matching 7 bases. J was trimmed by 2 bases and V by 9 bases; bases with no gene match: 4. Germline CDR1 and CDR2: MNHEY and SVGAGI. The CDR3 contains 12 residues. The CDR3 spells CASVGQTYEQYF. The CDR3 DNA is TGTGCCAGTGTGGGACAGACCTACGAGCAGTACTTC.